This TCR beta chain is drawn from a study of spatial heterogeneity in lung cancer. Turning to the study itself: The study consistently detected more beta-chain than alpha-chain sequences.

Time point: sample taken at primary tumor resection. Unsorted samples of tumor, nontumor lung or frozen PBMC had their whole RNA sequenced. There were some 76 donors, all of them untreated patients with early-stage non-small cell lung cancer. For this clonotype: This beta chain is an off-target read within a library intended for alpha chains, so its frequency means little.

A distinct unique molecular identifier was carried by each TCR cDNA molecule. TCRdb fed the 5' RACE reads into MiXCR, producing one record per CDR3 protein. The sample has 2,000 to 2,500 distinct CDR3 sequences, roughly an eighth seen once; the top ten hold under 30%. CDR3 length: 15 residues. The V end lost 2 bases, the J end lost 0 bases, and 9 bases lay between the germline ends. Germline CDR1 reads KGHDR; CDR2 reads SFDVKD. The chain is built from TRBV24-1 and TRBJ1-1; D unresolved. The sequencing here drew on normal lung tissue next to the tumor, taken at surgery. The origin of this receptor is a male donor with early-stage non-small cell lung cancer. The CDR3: CATSDSKHMNTEAFF. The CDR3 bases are TGTGCCACCAGTGATTCGAAACACATGAACACTGAAGCTTTCTTT.